The rows below give T cell receptor beta chains drawn from one sample of a study of regulatory T cells in long-lasting Graves disease. TCRdb used MiXCR to reprocess the multiplex PCR reads, holding one entry per CDR3 protein. The sample records under 500,000 distinct CDR3 sequences, 15% to 20% being singletons. The data also belong to a second study, concerning T cells in Graves' hyperthyroidism and ophthalmopathy.

The sequencing here drew on peripheral blood mononuclear cells (PBMCs), taken at new diagnosis, from a patient treated with antithyroid drugs. The receptors come from a young woman with Graves disease. CDR3s include the opening cysteine and the closing phenylalanine or tryptophan. The D gene is left open where the match is weak. Rows give clone size only sometimes, using once, few, many, or a class for an expanded clone.

>TRBV2|NA|many|TRBJ2-5
TGTGCCAGCAGTGTCGGGACCGCGATCGACCGAGAGACCCAGTACTTC
CASSVGTAIDRETQYF
>TRBV27|TRBD1|few|TRBJ2-7
TGTGCCAGCAGTAGCAGGGGGCTATCCTACGAGCAGTACTTC
CASSSRGLSYEQYF
>TRBV20-1|NA|many|TRBJ1-1
TGCAGTGCTAGAGAGCATCTGAACACTGAAGCTTTCTTT
CSAREHLNTEAFF
>TRBV27|TRBD1|many|TRBJ2-7
TGTGCCAGCAGGACAGGGGTCGCGTACGAGCAGTACTTC
CASRTGVAYEQYF
>TRBV29-1|NA|NA|TRBJ1-1
TGCAGCGCCGGACAGTCGATGAACACTGAAGCTTTCTTT
CSAGQSMNTEAFF
>TRBV6-1|TRBD1|many|TRBJ1-2
TGTGCCAGCAGAACGAGGACAGGCGGAAACTATGGCTACACCTTC
CASRTRTGGNYGYTF
>TRBV28|NA|NA|TRBJ1-1
TGTGCCAGCAATCCTAATGACGGTGAAGCTTTCTTT
CASNPNDGEAFF
>TRBV11-2|TRBD2|many|TRBJ2-1
TGTGCCAGCAGCTCAGGAGGACTAGCGGTGCGGGCCTACAATGAGCAGTTCTTC
CASSSGGLAVRAYNEQFF
>TRBV30|TRBD1|few|TRBJ2-1
TGTGCCGGCCGGGACAGGGGTCACAATGAGCAGTTCTTC
CAGRDRGHNEQFF
>TRBV7-6|NA|few|TRBJ2-7
TGTGCCAGCAGCTTAGCCGGAGCTTACTCCTACGAGCAGTACTTC
CASSLAGAYSYEQYF
>TRBV14|NA|NA|TRBJ2-3
TGTGCCAGCACCTACCAGGTGGGGGATACGCAGTATTTT
CASTYQVGDTQYF
>TRBV27|TRBD1|NA|TRBJ2-3
TGTGCCAGCAGTTTTGGGACAGGGGGCGAAGATACGCAGTATTTT
CASSFGTGGEDTQYF
>TRBV5-1|NA|NA|TRBJ2-5
TGCGCCAGCAGCCCCGCGGCCATACGCCAAGAGACCCAGTACTTC
CASSPAAIRQETQYF
>TRBV7-9|TRBD1|many|TRBJ1-1
TGTGCCAGCACCTTGACAGGGGACAACACTGAAGCTTTCTTT
CASTLTGDNTEAFF
>TRBV20-1|NA|NA|TRBJ2-3
TGCAGTGCTAGGAAAACAGATACGCAGTATTTT
CSARKTDTQYF
>TRBV11-3|NA|many|TRBJ2-1
TGTGCCAGCAGCGCCAATAGCGGAAGCTCCTACAATGAGCAGTTCTTC
CASSANSGSSYNEQFF
>TRBV19|TRBD1|NA|TRBJ1-1
TGTGCCAGTAGTACATACCTTACAGGGGATGAAGCTTTCTTT
CASSTYLTGDEAFF
>TRBV30|NA|NA|TRBJ1-5
TGTGCCTGGGCCGGGGGGCTTAGCAATCAGCCCCAGCATTTT
CAWAGGLSNQPQHF
>TRBV29-1|NA|few|TRBJ1-2
TGCAGCGTTGAAGGGGCCTATGGCTACACCTTC
CSVEGAYGYTF
>TRBV11-2|NA|many|TRBJ2-3
TGTGCCAGCAGCTTAGATGATAGCACAGATACGCAGTATTTT
CASSLDDSTDTQYF
>TRBV2|NA|many|TRBJ2-3
TGTGCCAGCAGTGGGGATAGCGGAGATACGCAGTATTTT
CASSGDSGDTQYF
>TRBV19|TRBD1|many|TRBJ2-3
TGTGCCACCCGGAAGATGGGACAGGGGGAAGATACGCAGTATTTT
CATRKMGQGEDTQYF
>TRBV12-3/TRBV12-4|NA|few|TRBJ2-3
TGTGCCAGCAGTTTCATGCCAGGGGGCACAGATACGCAGTATTTT
CASSFMPGGTDTQYF
>TRBV19|NA|few|TRBJ2-3
TGTGCCAGTAGTATCCCCCAGGAGACAGATACGCAGTATTTT
CASSIPQETDTQYF
>TRBV4-1|NA|once|TRBJ2-3
TGCGCCAGCAGCCATCCCGGGGTACGGCGAGATACGCAGTATTTT
CASSHPGVRRDTQYF
>TRBV28|NA|many|TRBJ1-5
TGTGCCAGCAGTTTTTGGGTGGAGGGTTGGGTGCATTTT
CASSFWVEGWVHF
>TRBV4-1|NA|NA|TRBJ2-7
TGCGCCAGCAGCCAAGAGGCGGGACACTTATCCTACGAGCAGTACTTC
CASSQEAGHLSYEQYF
>TRBV7-2|NA|few|TRBJ2-2
TGTGCCAGCAGCTTAGTGGGCGGCGGGGAGCTGTTTTTT
CASSLVGGGELFF
>TRBV11-2|TRBD2|NA|TRBJ2-2
TGTGCCAGCGTGCAAAGACTAGCGGGAGTTGGAAACACCGGGAAGCTGTTTTTT
CASVQRLAGVGNTGKLFF
>TRBV6-1|NA|NA|TRBJ2-5
TGTGCCTCCCAAGCAATACACCAAGAGACCCAGTACTTC
CASQAIHQETQYF
>TRBV11-2|NA|many|TRBJ2-1
TGTGCCAGCAGCTTTCGGGACGATGAGCAGTTCTTC
CASSFRDDEQFF
>TRBV11-2|TRBD1|many|TRBJ1-1
TGTGCCAGCAGCTTAAGAGGACAGGGGGCGCGGGTGACTGAAGCTTTCTTT
CASSLRGQGARVTEAFF
>TRBV20-1|TRBD2|many|TRBJ2-5
TGCAGTGCTGACGGGAGGCAAGAGACCCAGTACTTC
CSADGRQETQYF
>TRBV11-2|NA|many|TRBJ2-7
TGTGCCAGCAGCTCAATACAGGGACGAAGCTCCTACGAGCAGTACTTC
CASSSIQGRSSYEQYF
>TRBV6-2/TRBV6-3|NA|many|TRBJ2-7
TGTGCCAGCAGTTACTCGCGAATGGTCTACGAGCAGTACTTC
CASSYSRMVYEQYF
>TRBV4-2|NA|NA|TRBJ2-1
TGTGCCAGCAGTCGCCCTACAGCCAACAATGAGCAGTTCTTC
CASSRPTANNEQFF
>TRBV28|NA|NA|TRBJ2-6
TGTGCCAGCAGTTTCCTTAGCGCTGGGGTCAACGTCCTGACTTTC
CASSFLSAGVNVLTF